A single sample is the source of the 26 T cell receptor beta chains below, sequenced in a study of shared clonotypes between healthy human individuals. Clones were read by immunoSEQ multiplex PCR, and TCRdb kept only the in-frame ones, dropping some. The data show 1,500,000 or so clones, approximately 98.5% seen once. The source material was naive CD4+ T cells sorted from blood. The sample's subset: CD45RA+ positively selected. The receptors originated from a man aged 25-45 years in good health.

The rearrangement uses TRBV2 and TRBJ1-1, with a tentative D call TRBD1 (6 bases). CDR1 SNHLY and CDR2 FYNNEI come from the germline V gene. With 5 bases removed from V and 1 base from J, the gap between germline ends came to 8 bases. CDR3 length: 13 amino acids. The CDR3 DNA reads as TGTGCCAGCAGTCCGACAGGGAACACTGAAGCTTTCTTT. It specifies CASSPTGNTEAFF. The entire variable domain, with the rest obtained from reference TRBV2 and TRBJ1-1, is as follows: EPEVTQTPSHQVTQMGQEVILRCVPISNHLYFYWYRQILGQKVEFLVSFYNNEISEKSEIFDDQFSVERPDGSNFTLKIRSTKLEDSAMYFCASSPTGNTEAFFGQGTRLTVV.

The chain carries TRBV27 and TRBJ2-2; possible D gene TRBD1, 6 bases. The CDR3 runs to 14 residues. Trimming stripped 7 bases from V and 5 bases from J, with 14 bases between. From germline, CDR1 is MNHEY and CDR2 SMNVEV (reference sequence). Here the CDR3 reads CASTLGAKTGELFF. The CDR3 region has the DNA TGTGCCAGCACTCTGGGGGCAAAGACCGGGGAGCTGTTTTTT.

The J gene is TRBJ2-1, the V gene TRBV7-9, with D possibly matching TRBD2 (7 bases). The ends were cut back, 10 bases at V and 2 bases at J, with 18 bases in the middle. There are 15 residues in the CDR3. Germline loops: CDR1 SEHNR, CDR2 FQNEAQ (reference sequence). The CDR3 region has the DNA TGTGCCACCAACAAGGGGGAGGGCCCCTACAATGAGCAGTTCTTC. It codes for CATNKGEGPYNEQFF.

The V call is TRBV30, the J call TRBJ2-3; no reliable D call. The CDR3 contains 11 residues. Trimming took off 5 bases at V and 3 bases at J, with 6 bases between the two ends. The germline V gene has CDR1 GTSNPN and CDR2 SVGIG (reference sequence). The DNA for the CDR3 is TGTGCCTGGGGTACGACAGATACGCAGTATTTT. Its translation: CAWGTTDTQYF. Looking up the rest from reference TRBV30 and TRBJ2-3 gives the full variable domain: SQTIHQWPATLVQPVGSPLSLECTVEGTSNPNLYWYRQAAGRGLQLLFYSVGIGQISSEVPQNLSASRPQDRQFILSSKKLLLSDSGFYLCAWGTTDTQYFGPGTRLTVL.

This chain connects TRBV9 to TRBJ2-3, with D possibly being TRBD1 or TRBD2 (5 bases each). This CDR3 spans 15 amino acids. V lost 6 bases to trimming and J lost 1 base, with 15 bases between them. Germline-derived CDR1 and CDR2 are SGDLS and YYNGEE. CDR3: CASNTGGRRTDTQYF. CDR3 bases: TGTGCCAGCAATACAGGCGGGCGACGCACAGATACGCAGTATTTT.

The gene calls are TRBV2 and TRBJ1-5; the D gene is possibly TRBD1 (5 bases). The CDR3 length is 15 residues. Per germline, CDR1 SNHLY and CDR2 FYNNEI. V lost 3 bases and J 3 bases, leaving 12 bases between the germline ends. In nucleotides, the CDR3 is TGTGCCAGCAGTGAGGGGACCGTGCCCAATCAGCCCCAGCATTTT. Its translation is CASSEGTVPNQPQHF.

The chain carries TRBV11-3 and TRBJ2-3, with D unresolved. The CDR3 is 13 amino acids. Trimming removed 8 bases at V and 0 bases at J, with 9 bases between. Looked up from germline, CDR1 is SGHNT and CDR2 is YENEEA. Here the CDR3 DNA reads TGTGCCAGCGGCATGGGGAGCACAGATACGCAGTATTTT. This codes for CASGMGSTDTQYF. The full variable domain, completed using reference TRBV11-3 and TRBJ2-3, is EAGVVQSPRYKIIEKKQPVAFWCNPISGHNTLYWYLQNLGQGPELLIRYENEEAVDDSQLPKDRFSAERLKGVDSTLKIQPAELGDSAVYLCASGMGSTDTQYFGPGTRLTVL.

A word on this clone: The same CDR3 also results from other DNA sequences found in this sample. J is TRBJ2-7 and V is TRBV20-1, with D unresolved. Trimming took 0 bases from V and 6 from J, leaving 6 bases between them. The CDR3 extends over 11 amino acids. Germline CDR1 DFQATT, CDR2 SNEGSKA (reference sequence). In nucleotides, the CDR3 is TGCAGTGCTAGAGATCCTCCCGAGCAGTACTTC. It specifies CSARDPPEQYF.

The chain recombines TRBV19 with TRBJ1-4; the D gene is possibly TRBD1 (6 bases). Germline V CDR1 and CDR2: LNHDA, SQIVND (reference sequence). The V end was cut by 3 bases, the J end by 8 bases, with 16 bases between. This CDR3 is 15 amino acids long. The CDR3 DNA follows: TGTGCCAGTAGTATTAAGGGCACAGGGTTGGAAAAACTGTTTTTT. Translating gives CASSIKGTGLEKLFF. Filled out from reference TRBV19 and TRBJ1-4, the complete variable domain reads DGGITQSPKYLFRKEGQNVTLSCEQNLNHDAMYWYRQDPGQGLRLIYYSQIVNDFQKGDIAEGYSVSREKKESFPLTVTSAQKNPTAFYLCASSIKGTGLEKLFFGSGTQLSVL.

This chain connects TRBV27 to TRBJ2-7; 9 nucleotides agree with TRBD1. Germline loops: CDR1 MNHEY, CDR2 SMNVEV (reference sequence). V lost 8 bases to trimming and J lost 5 bases; unmatched junction nucleotides: 19. The CDR3 is made up of 17 amino acids. CDR3 nucleotides: TGTGCCAGCTCCCACCCCACCGGGACAGGGAAAGATAACGAGCAGTACTTC. It specifies CASSHPTGTGKDNEQYF.

The chain recombines TRBV29-1 with TRBJ2-7, with D tentatively TRBD1 or TRBD2 (5 bases each). Germline V gene lookup returns CDR1 SQVTM and CDR2 ANQGSEA. V was cut by 6 bases and J by 2 bases, with 11 bases left in between. CDR3 length equals 12 residues. Here the CDR3 reads CSVTGTPYEQYF. The CDR3 DNA reads as TGCAGCGTGACCGGGACCCCCTACGAGCAGTACTTC.

About this clone: The sample carries other DNA sequences with the same CDR3. The chain has TRBV27 and TRBJ2-5, with D possibly called TRBD1 or TRBD2 (5 bases each). Germline CDR1 MNHEY, CDR2 SMNVEV (reference sequence). Trimming pared 1 base from V and 5 bases from J, leaving 8 bases between. CDR3 length: 13 residues. The CDR3 loop reads CASSLLGEETQYF. In DNA, the CDR3 is TGTGCCAGCAGTTTATTGGGGGAGGAGACCCAGTACTTC.

The chain employs TRBV29-1 and TRBJ2-3; tentatively, D is TRBD2 (6 bases). Trimming cost V 7 bases and J 1 base, with 9 bases left between them. The germline V gene has CDR1 SQVTM and CDR2 ANQGSEA. CDR3 size: 12 residues. CDR3 residues: CSAGVGTDTQYF. The CDR3 DNA is TGCAGCGCGGGGGTGGGCACAGATACGCAGTATTTT.

This sequence joins TRBV5-4 and TRBJ2-2; possible D gene TRBD2, 5 bases. Trimming removed 2 bases at V and 2 bases at J, with 13 bases between. Germline values: CDR1 SGHNT, CDR2 YYREEE (reference sequence). CDR3 length equals 16 residues. The CDR3 sequence is CASSLSGRGNTGELFF. CDR3 sequence (DNA): TGTGCCAGCAGCTTATCGGGGAGAGGCAACACCGGGGAGCTGTTTTTT.

The chain joins TRBV27 to TRBJ2-3; 10 positions agree with TRBD2. Germline trimming cut 5 bases from V and 3 bases from J; bases unmatched to any gene: 8. This CDR3 region has 16 residues. Germline V CDR1 and CDR2: MNHEY, SMNVEV (reference sequence). The CDR3 loop reads CASSITSGARTDTQYF. CDR3 bases: TGTGCCAGCAGTATCACTAGCGGGGCTCGGACAGATACGCAGTATTTT.

Only one count was recorded for this clone. CDR3 residues: CASSLFAGEVYNEQFF. The DNA of the CDR3 is TGTGCCAGCAGTTTATTTGCGGGAGAGGTCTACAATGAGCAGTTCTTC. The chain carries TRBV27 and TRBJ2-1; TRBD2 matches 7 bases. This CDR3 is 16 amino acids long. The V segment lost 1 base and the J segment 3 bases; nucleotides outside the gene matches: 6. Germline loops: CDR1 MNHEY, CDR2 SMNVEV (reference sequence).

J is TRBJ2-5 and V is TRBV29-1; D is perhaps TRBD1 (5 bases). The CDR3 length is 13 residues. Germline values: CDR1 SQVTM, CDR2 ANQGSEA. The V gene lost 6 bases and the J gene lost 2 bases, with 13 bases spanning the gap. CDR3 amino acids: CSVGPKVQETQYF. Here the CDR3 DNA reads TGCAGCGTGGGGCCAAAAGTGCAAGAGACCCAGTACTTC.

This chain joins TRBV7-2 and TRBJ1-5; unclear D gene. In germline, CDR1 is SGHTA, CDR2 FQGNSA. With 1 base removed from V and 5 bases from J, the gap between germline ends came to 12 bases. The CDR3 length is 15 residues. This CDR3 is CASSLDSSGYQPQHF. The CDR3 DNA reads TGTGCCAGCAGCTTAGATTCAAGCGGGTATCAGCCCCAGCATTTT.

The CDR3 DNA follows: TGTGCCAGCAGTTCGGGGACTAGCGGGAACTACGAGCAGTACTTC. Translating gives CASSSGTSGNYEQYF. This chain links TRBV28 with TRBJ2-7, with 13 bases identical to TRBD2. Germline V CDR1 and CDR2: MDHEN, SYDVKM. V trimming: 4 bases; J trimming: 3 bases; junction bases outside the gene matches: 3. This CDR3 region has 15 residues.

The chain has TRBV10-3 and TRBJ2-2; perhaps D is TRBD1 or TRBD2 (5 bases each). From germline, CDR1 is ENHRY and CDR2 SYGVKD. V was trimmed by 0 bases and J by 6 bases, leaving 8 bases between them. The CDR3 has 14 amino acids. CDR3 in DNA: TGTGCCATCAGTGAGTCTCTGGGGGCCGGGGAGCTGTTTTTT. Protein product: CAISESLGAGELFF.

The rearrangement links TRBV28 to TRBJ2-7; 8 positions match TRBD1. The germline V gene has CDR1 MDHEN and CDR2 SYDVKM. The CDR3 is 14 residues long. Trimming cost V 6 bases and J 6 bases; bases outside gene matches: 10. The CDR3, as DNA: TGTGCCAGCAGCCTGGACAGGGTCCTTTTCGAGCAGTACTTC. Amino acid sequence: CASSLDRVLFEQYF.

The CDR3 region has the DNA TGTGCCAGCAGCGTAGAAAACGGGGGGTCAGATACGCAGTATTTT. This codes for CASSVENGGSDTQYF. The chain carries TRBV9 and TRBJ2-3, with 7 bases lining up with TRBD2. The trim removed 0 bases at V and 4 bases at J, leaving 5 bases unmatched. CDR3 length: 15 residues. The germline CDR1 and CDR2 sequences are SGDLS and YYNGEE.

The chain recombines TRBV7-9 with TRBJ1-4; a weak D match, TRBD1 (5 bases). The CDR3 sequence is 14 residues long. Germline CDR1 reads SEHNR; CDR2 reads FQNEAQ (reference sequence). V gave up 5 bases and J gave up 2 bases, with 9 bases separating them. The CDR3 sequence is CASSKGDTNEKLFF. The CDR3, as DNA: TGTGCCAGCAGCAAAGGGGATACTAATGAAAAACTGTTTTTT.

The chain carries TRBV5-1 and TRBJ1-3; D perhaps matches TRBD1 (5 bases). CDR3 length: 16 residues. The germline V and J ends were trimmed by 0 bases and 1 base, with 11 bases remaining between them. Per the germline V gene, CDR1 is SGHRS and CDR2 is YFSETQ. The CDR3 bases are TGCGCCAGCAGCTTGGAGGGGATGCCTTCTGGAAACACCATATATTTT. Translation gives CASSLEGMPSGNTIYF.

V and J are TRBV7-9 and TRBJ2-1; 10 bases line up with TRBD2. Germline loops: CDR1 SEHNR, CDR2 FQNEAQ (reference sequence). Unmatched junction bases numbered 6, after V lost 5 bases and J lost 5 bases. This CDR3 is built from 15 residues. CDR3 sequence reads: CASSPGLARDNEQFF. CDR3 coding DNA: TGTGCCAGCAGCCCGGGACTAGCGAGAGACAATGAGCAGTTCTTC.

Comment on this clone: Within the sample, other DNA sequences also encode this same CDR3. The rearrangement links TRBV30 to TRBJ1-5; tentatively, D is TRBD1 (6 bases). CDR3 size: 13 residues. Trimming removed 0 bases at V and 5 bases at J, with 8 bases between. The germline CDR1 and CDR2 sequences are GTSNPN and SVGIG (reference sequence). Here the CDR3 DNA reads TGTGCCTGGAGTGTTAGGGGGGATCAGCCCCAGCATTTT. Translation: CAWSVRGDQPQHF.